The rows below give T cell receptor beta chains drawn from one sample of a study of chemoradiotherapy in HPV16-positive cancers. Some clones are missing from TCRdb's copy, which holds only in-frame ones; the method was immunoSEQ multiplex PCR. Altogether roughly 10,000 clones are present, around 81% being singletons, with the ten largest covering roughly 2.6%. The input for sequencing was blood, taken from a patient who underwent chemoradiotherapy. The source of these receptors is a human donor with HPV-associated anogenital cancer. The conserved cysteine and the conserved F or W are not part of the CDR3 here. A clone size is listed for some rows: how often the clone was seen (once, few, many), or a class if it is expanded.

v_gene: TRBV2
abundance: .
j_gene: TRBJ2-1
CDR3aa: ASSRDRAYNEQF

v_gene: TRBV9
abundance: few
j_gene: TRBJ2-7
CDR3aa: ASSADDSYEQY

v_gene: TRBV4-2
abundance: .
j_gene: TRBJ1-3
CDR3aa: ASSQVLGSGGRATSGNTIY

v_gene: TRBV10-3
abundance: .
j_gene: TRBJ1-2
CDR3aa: AISVTGKGYT

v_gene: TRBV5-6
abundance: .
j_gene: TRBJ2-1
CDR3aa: ASSLVGQGYNEQF

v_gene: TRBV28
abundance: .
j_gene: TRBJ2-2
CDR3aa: ASSFQPGAVNTGELF

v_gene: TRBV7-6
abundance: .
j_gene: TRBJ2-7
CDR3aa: ASSLSSSYEQY

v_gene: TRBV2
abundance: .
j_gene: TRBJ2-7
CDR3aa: ASSDPGQSEIYEQY

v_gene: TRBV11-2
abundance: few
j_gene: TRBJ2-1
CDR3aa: ASSLRYGTGGNEQF

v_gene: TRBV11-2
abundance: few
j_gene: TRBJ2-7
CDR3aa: ATGTAQEQY

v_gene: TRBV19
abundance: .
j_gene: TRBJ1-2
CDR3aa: ASSIVQPGHPSGYT

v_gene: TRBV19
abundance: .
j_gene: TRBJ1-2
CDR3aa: ASTPGISNYGYT

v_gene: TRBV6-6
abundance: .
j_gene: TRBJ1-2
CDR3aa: ASSSFINYGYT

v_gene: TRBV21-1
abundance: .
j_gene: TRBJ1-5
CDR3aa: ASSKGNQPQH

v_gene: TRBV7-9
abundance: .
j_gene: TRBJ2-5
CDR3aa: ASSPEEWGDAETQY

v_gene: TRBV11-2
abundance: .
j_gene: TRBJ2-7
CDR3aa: ASSPINRNRGTSYEQY

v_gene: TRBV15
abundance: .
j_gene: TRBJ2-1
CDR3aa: ATSSGSSYNEQF

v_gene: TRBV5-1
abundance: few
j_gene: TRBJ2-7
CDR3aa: ASSLDREPYEQY

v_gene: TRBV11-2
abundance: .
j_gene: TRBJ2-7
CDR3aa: ASSSQRGAGEQY

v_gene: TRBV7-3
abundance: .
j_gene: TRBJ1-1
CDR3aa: ASSLQGRTEAF

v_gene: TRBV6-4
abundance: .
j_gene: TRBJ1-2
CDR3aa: ASSDSGADYGYT

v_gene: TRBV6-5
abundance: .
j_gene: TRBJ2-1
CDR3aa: ASSYSTVREQF

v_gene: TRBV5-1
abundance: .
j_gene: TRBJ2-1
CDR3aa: ASMHNRGGYNEQF

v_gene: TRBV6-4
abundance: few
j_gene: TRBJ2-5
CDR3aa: ASSDSGGGGMETQY

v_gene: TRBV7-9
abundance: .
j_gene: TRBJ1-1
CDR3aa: ASSDKDGYTEAF

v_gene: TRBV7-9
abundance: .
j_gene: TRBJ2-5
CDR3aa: ASSSGGHQETQY

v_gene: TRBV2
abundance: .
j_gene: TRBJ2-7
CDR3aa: ASPGPGTHEQY

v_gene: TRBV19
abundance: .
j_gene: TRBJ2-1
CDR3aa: ASSMNSLFEQF

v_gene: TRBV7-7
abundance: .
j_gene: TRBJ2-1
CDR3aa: ASSLGSSGEEQF

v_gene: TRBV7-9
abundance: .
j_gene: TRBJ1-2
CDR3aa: ASSSVSATGYT

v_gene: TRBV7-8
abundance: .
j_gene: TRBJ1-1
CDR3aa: ASSLAARNTEAF

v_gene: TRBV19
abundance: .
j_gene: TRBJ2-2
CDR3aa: ASNRQGASGELF

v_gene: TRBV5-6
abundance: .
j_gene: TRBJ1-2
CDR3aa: ASSNRGNYGYT

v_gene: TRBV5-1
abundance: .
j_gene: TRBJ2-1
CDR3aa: ASSLGIRGPSYNEQF

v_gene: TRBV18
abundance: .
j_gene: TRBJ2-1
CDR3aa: ASSPTGGNEQF

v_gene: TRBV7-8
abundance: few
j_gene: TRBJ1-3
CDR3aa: ASSPQGAGNTIY

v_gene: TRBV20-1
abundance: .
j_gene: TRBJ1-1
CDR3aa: SARQGLAF

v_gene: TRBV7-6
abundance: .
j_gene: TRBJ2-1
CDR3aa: ASSLGQGGGNEQF

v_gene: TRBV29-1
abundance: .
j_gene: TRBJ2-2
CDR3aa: SVPLFRGADTGELF

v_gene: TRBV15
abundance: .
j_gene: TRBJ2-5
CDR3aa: ATSRAEDPASGAQY

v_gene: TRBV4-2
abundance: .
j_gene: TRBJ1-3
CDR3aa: ASSQSGGLGSGNTIY

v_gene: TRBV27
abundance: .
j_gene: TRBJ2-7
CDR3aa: ASSSLTGGLSYEQY

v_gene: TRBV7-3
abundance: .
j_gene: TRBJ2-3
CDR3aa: ASSRSGGIQY

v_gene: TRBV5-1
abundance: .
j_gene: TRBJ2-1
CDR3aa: ASSLGGPYNEQF

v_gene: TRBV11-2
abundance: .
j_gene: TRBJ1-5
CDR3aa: ASSAARDDQPQH

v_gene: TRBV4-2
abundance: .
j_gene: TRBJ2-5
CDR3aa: ASSQETSGQETQY

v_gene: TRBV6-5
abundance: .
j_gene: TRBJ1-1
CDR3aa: ASSYWVDTEAF

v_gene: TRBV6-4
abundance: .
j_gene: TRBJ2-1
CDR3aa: ASSDSTSGGANEQF

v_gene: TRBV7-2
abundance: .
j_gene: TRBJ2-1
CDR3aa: ASSLGTETEQF

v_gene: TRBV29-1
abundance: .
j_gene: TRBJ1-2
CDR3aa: SVGEGTLGGYT

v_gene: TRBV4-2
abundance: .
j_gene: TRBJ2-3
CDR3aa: ASSPLRVGVADTQY